This TCR beta chain was found in a study of cytomegalovirus exposure and HLA in healthy donors. With respect to this clone: Its antigen is still unknown.

Points from the study as a whole: Cytomegalovirus association was listed for roughly 160 TCR beta chains. In the 120 or so validation repertoires, roughly 94% of cluster scores exceeded 0, per a later analysis. It was reported that the classifier diagnosed cytomegalovirus status with high specificity and sensitivity in both the original and validation cohorts. Rare sequences made up most TCRs, while some public TCRs were found in many donors.

Sequencing used immunoSEQ multiplex PCR; TCRdb keeps in-frame clones, though not all of them. The data show 220,000 or so clones, less than 90% seen once. CDR3 size: 13 residues. V lost 5 bases and J 5 bases, leaving 12 bases between the germline ends. Germline loops: CDR1 MNHEY, CDR2 SMNVEV (reference sequence). V is TRBV27 and J is TRBJ1-1; D is undetermined. The sequence was obtained from a woman younger than 30 in good health and CMV-seronegative. Sequenced material: PBMCs. CDR3 nucleotide sequence: TGTGCCAGCAGTCCTCCGAAACGGACTGAAGCTTTCTTT. It translates to CASSPPKRTEAFF.